These 29 T cell receptor beta chains share one sample of origin, sequenced in a study of regulatory T cells in long-lasting Graves disease. Both iRepertoire HTBI primers and Arm-PCR of CDR3 regions were used to build the TCR beta libraries. A single record per CDR3 protein comes from TCRdb applying MiXCR to the multiplex PCR reads. This sample carries about 440,000 distinct CDR3 sequences, around 15% of them seen once, and the ten largest clones take approximately 11%. The time point denotes: newly diagnosed GD, antithyroid drugs for less than 3 months. Researchers made the TCR library from RNA that was extracted from PBMCs. These data were also filed under a second study, of T cells in Graves' hyperthyroidism and ophthalmopathy.

This specimen was peripheral blood mononuclear cells (PBMCs), taken at new diagnosis, from a patient treated with antithyroid drugs. These receptor sequences come from a young woman with Graves disease.

This clonotype has at least ten counts. The V gene is TRBV18, the J gene TRBJ2-3, with 7 bases fitting TRBD2. This CDR3 has 13 residues. The germline gives CDR1 KGHSH, CDR2 LQKENI. Losses at the gene ends were 3 bases for V and 4 bases for J; bases not matched to a gene: 1. The CDR3 loop is CASSPAGADTQYF. The CDR3 DNA reads TGTGCCAGCTCACCGGCGGGAGCAGATACGCAGTATTTT.

This clonotype was seen a few times. This sequence joins TRBV18 and TRBJ2-1, with TRBD1 identical over 8 bases. Germline CDR1 is KGHSH and CDR2 is LQKENI. The ends lost 4 bases at V and 8 bases at J; junction bases unmatched: 4. This CDR3 is 13 amino acids long. CDR3 in DNA: TGTGCCAGCTCACACCTGACAGGGGATGAGCAGTTCTTC. Translated, it gives CASSHLTGDEQFF.

This clonotype was seen repeatedly, ten times or more. This sequence joins TRBV6-9 and TRBJ1-5, with 7 nucleotides matching TRBD1. The V gene end was trimmed by 1 base and the J gene end by 2 bases; junction bases not matched to a gene: 17. Germline CDR1 and CDR2: MNHGY and SVAAGI. The length of the CDR3 is 20 residues. This CDR3 reads CASSYYPGTASTRGNQPQHF. CDR3 DNA: TGTGCCAGCAGTTATTACCCCGGGACAGCTTCAACTAGGGGCAATCAGCCCCAGCATTTT.

The CDR3: CASSSFEQFF. CDR3 sequence (DNA): TGTGCCAGCAGTAGTTTCGAGCAGTTCTTC. This rearrangement joins TRBV2 to TRBJ2-1; D gene unclear. This CDR3 has 10 residues. Trimming left V 5 bases short and J 10 bases short, with 6 bases between. Looked up from germline, CDR1 is SNHLY and CDR2 is FYNNEI. Supplemented by reference TRBV2 and TRBJ2-1, the full variable domain reads EPEVTQTPSHQVTQMGQEVILRCVPISNHLYFYWYRQILGQKVEFLVSFYNNEISEKSEIFDDQFSVERPDGSNFTLKIRSTKLEDSAMYFCASSSFEQFFGPGTRLTVL.

This clonotype appeared many times. This rearrangement joins TRBV29-1 to TRBJ2-3, with TRBD2 matching 14 bases. The CDR3 runs 14 residues. The V and J ends lost 7 bases and 6 bases, in that order; junction bases with no gene match: 6. From germline, CDR1 is SQVTM and CDR2 ANQGSEA. CDR3 sequence reads: CSAGTSGSRDTQYF. The CDR3 nucleotides are TGCAGCGCCGGGACTAGCGGGAGTAGGGATACGCAGTATTTT.

This clonotype appeared many times. This CDR3 reads CAISVASYEQYF. CDR3 in DNA: TGTGCCATCAGTGTAGCCAGCTACGAGCAGTACTTC. The rearrangement links TRBV10-3 to TRBJ2-7; D gene unclear. Germline CDR1 ENHRY, CDR2 SYGVKD. V was shortened by 4 bases and J by 3 bases, with 7 bases between the two germline ends. The CDR3 runs 12 residues.

This clonotype was recorded at least ten times. V usage is TRBV20-1 and J usage is TRBJ1-1; D remains unclear. Trimming cost V 0 bases and J 0 bases, with 14 bases left between them. Germline V gives CDR1 DFQATT, CDR2 SNEGSKA (reference sequence). This CDR3 has 16 amino acids. CDR3 loop: CSARDWKRGMNTEAFF. CDR3 bases: TGCAGTGCTAGAGATTGGAAGCGAGGTATGAACACTGAAGCTTTCTTT.

This clonotype was found many times. This sequence joins TRBV7-2 and TRBJ2-1; D is uncertain. The V and J ends lost 9 bases and 1 base respectively, with 7 bases between them. Germline V lookup: CDR1 SGHTA, CDR2 FQGNSA. The CDR3 is 12 residues long. CDR3 bases: TGTGCCAGTAGTGAATCCTACAATGAGCAGTTCTTC. Translated: CASSESYNEQFF. Full variable domain (rest looked up from reference TRBV7-2 and TRBJ2-1): GAGVSQSPSNKVTEKGKDVELRCDPISGHTALYWYRQSLGQGLEFLIYFQGNSAPDKSGLPSDRFSAERTGGSVSTLTIQRTQQEDSAVYLCASSESYNEQFFGPGTRLTVL.

This clonotype has a handful of counts. The V gene is TRBV6-1, the J gene TRBJ2-7; 9 nucleotides match TRBD2. Germline V lookup: CDR1 MNHNS, CDR2 SASEGT. CDR3 length equals 14 residues. J was trimmed by 7 bases and V by 8 bases; bases with no gene match: 12. CDR3 amino acids: CASGPPAGGGEQYF. In DNA, the CDR3 is TGTGCCAGCGGCCCCCCTGCGGGAGGGGGTGAGCAGTACTTC.

This clonotype occurred many times. The chain combines TRBV3-1 with TRBJ1-2; 7 positions match TRBD1. V trimming: 5 bases; J trimming: 6 bases; junction bases outside the gene matches: 6. CDR3 length equals 13 residues. Germline V lookup: CDR1 LGHDT, CDR2 YNNKEL (reference sequence). The CDR3 here is CASSDRAVDGYTF. The CDR3 DNA is TGTGCCAGCAGCGACAGGGCGGTTGATGGCTACACCTTC.

This clonotype was counted at least ten times. The chain joins TRBV7-6 to TRBJ2-1, with D unresolved. CDR3 size: 16 residues. CDR1 and CDR2 (germline): SGHVS, FNYEAQ. V shed 5 bases and J shed 0 bases, with 14 bases lying between them. CDR3 coding DNA: TGTGCCAGCAGCCAACCCGATCCTAGCTCCTACAATGAGCAGTTCTTC. Encoded protein: CASSQPDPSSYNEQFF. The full variable domain, with the rest looked up from reference TRBV7-6 and TRBJ2-1, is GAGVSQSPRYKVTKRGQDVALRCDPISGHVSLYWYRQALGQGPEFLTYFNYEAQQDKSGLPNDRFSAERPEGSISTLTIQRTEQRDSAMYRCASSQPDPSSYNEQFFGPGTRLTVL.

This clonotype has ten or more counts. This chain uses TRBV12-3 or TRBV12-4 with TRBJ2-7; D possibly corresponds to TRBD2 (6 bases). CDR3 size: 15 residues. V was shortened by 3 bases and J by 5 bases, with 17 bases between the two germline ends. CDR3 DNA sequence: TGTGCCAGCAGTTTCGGGGAAGGGAGGTTCCACGAGCAGTACTTC. Translation gives CASSFGEGRFHEQYF.

This clonotype has just a few counts. The V call is TRBV4-2, the J call TRBJ2-1; 8 bases line up with TRBD2. The trim removed 1 base at V and 8 bases at J, leaving 13 bases unmatched. CDR1 LGHNA and CDR2 YNFKEQ come from the germline V gene. The CDR3 has 17 residues. The chain's CDR3 is CASSQGGGRAGADEQFF. The CDR3 nucleotides are TGTGCCAGCAGCCAAGGAGGAGGCCGAGCGGGGGCCGATGAGCAGTTCTTC.

This clonotype occurred many times. The J gene is TRBJ2-5, the V gene TRBV12-3 or TRBV12-4; TRBD1 agrees at 10 bases. V shed 5 bases and J 2 bases; nucleotides not matched to a gene: 2. The CDR3 has 14 residues. The CDR3 loop reads CASSRTGGQETQYF. CDR3 nucleotides: TGTGCCAGCAGTCGGACAGGGGGACAAGAGACCCAGTACTTC.

The chain combines TRBV12-3 or TRBV12-4 with TRBJ2-2, with D perhaps matching TRBD1 (6 bases). The CDR3 totals 14 residues. With 6 bases removed from V and 5 bases from J, the gap between germline ends came to 13 bases. CDR3 sequence: CASSRVTGTGELFF. The DNA for the CDR3 is TGTGCCAGCAGCCGTGTTACAGGGACCGGGGAGCTGTTTTTT.

The rearrangement uses TRBV20-1 and TRBJ2-1; 7 nucleotides agree with TRBD2. The junction had 7 bases not matched to a gene; V was cut back by 0 bases and J by 2 bases. Germline V gene data show CDR1 as DFQATT and CDR2 as SNEGSKA (reference sequence). The CDR3 has 16 amino acids. CDR3: CSARDSGGSPYNEQFF. CDR3 coding DNA: TGCAGTGCTAGAGATTCAGGCGGGAGCCCCTACAATGAGCAGTTCTTC.

This clonotype was picked up many times. The chain uses TRBV12-3 or TRBV12-4 and TRBJ2-1; tentatively, D is TRBD1 or TRBD2 (5 bases each). The CDR3 length is 15 residues. V dropped 2 bases and J dropped 6 bases, with 14 bases sitting between them. CDR3 coding DNA: TGTGCCAGCAGTTTATGGGGGAGCAGCTCCAATGAGCAGTTCTTC. It specifies CASSLWGSSSNEQFF.

Ten or more counts support this clonotype. The genes are TRBV6-1 and TRBJ2-7, with no clear D. The CDR3 has 12 amino acids. The V and J ends lost 4 bases and 5 bases respectively, with 9 bases between them. Germline CDR1 reads MNHNS; CDR2 reads SASEGT. The CDR3 coding sequence is TGTGCCAGCAGTGGGGATTCTAACGAGCAGTACTTC. Protein: CASSGDSNEQYF.

As regards this clonotype: The junction and the germline gene differ at one end; a read error may be behind it. CDR3 nucleotide sequence: TGTGCCAGCAGCTTGGCGGGGACAGGGGGCGGAAACACCATATATTTT. Translation: CASSLAGTGGGNTIYF. The genes are TRBV5-1 and TRBJ1-3; 12 bases agree with TRBD1. Germline V lookup: CDR1 SGHRS, CDR2 YFSETQ. This CDR3 region has 16 residues.

This rearrangement joins TRBV24-1 to TRBJ2-1; 7 nucleotides line up with TRBD2. With V trimmed by 1 base and J by 1 base, 3 bases remained unmatched. Germline V gene sequence: CDR1 KGHDR, CDR2 SFDVKD. This CDR3 is 16 amino acids long. The CDR3 spells CATSDFLADSYNEQFF. CDR3 bases: TGTGCCACCAGTGATTTCCTAGCGGATTCCTACAATGAGCAGTTCTTC.

This clonotype was seen at least ten times. This chain links TRBV20-1 with TRBJ1-5, with TRBD1 as a possible D gene (6 bases). The V and J ends lost 3 bases and 6 bases respectively, with 9 bases between them. Germline V gene data show CDR1 as DFQATT and CDR2 as SNEGSKA (reference sequence). The CDR3 loop spans 12 amino acids. CDR3 in DNA: TGCAGTGCTAGGGCAGGGGTTCAGCCCCAGCATTTT. Encoded protein: CSARAGVQPQHF.

This rearrangement joins TRBV29-1 to TRBJ1-1, with a weak D call TRBD1 (5 bases). This CDR3 has 17 residues. V lost 5 bases and J 1 base, leaving 23 bases between the germline ends. In germline, CDR1 is SQVTM, CDR2 ANQGSEA. CDR3 nucleotide sequence: TGCAGCGTTTTTCCCCCCATTGACAGCAGTGCGAACACTGAAGCTTTCTTT. It codes for CSVFPPIDSSANTEAFF.

This clonotype was counted between two and nine times. A junction end diverges from the germline sequence, so it may reflect a read error. This chain links TRBV7-7 with TRBJ2-7; 10 nucleotides match TRBD2. This CDR3 region has 14 residues. CDR1 and CDR2 from the germline V gene are SSHAT and FNYEAQ (reference sequence). CDR3 sequence reads: CASSLASGSTEQYF. The DNA of the CDR3 is TGTGCTAGCAGCTTAGCTAGCGGGAGTACCGAGCAGTACTTC.

Concerning this clonotype: This clone may be a read error of a much larger clone one base away. This chain links TRBV20-1 with TRBJ2-1; D is possibly TRBD1 (5 bases). The CDR3 runs 13 residues. CDR1 DFQATT and CDR2 SNEGSKA come from the germline V gene (reference sequence). V was trimmed by 2 bases and J by 10 bases, leaving 15 bases between them. CDR3 in DNA: TGCAGTGCTAGACAGGGTCGAACCTACGAGCAGTTCTTC. It codes for CSARQGRTYEQFF.

In this sample, this clonotype turned up once. This sequence joins TRBV7-2 and TRBJ2-1; D is unclear. The V end was cut by 1 base, the J end by 3 bases, with 13 bases between. CDR3 length: 16 residues. Germline CDR1 and CDR2: SGHTA and FQGNSA. CDR3: CASSLEQRFRYNEQFF. The CDR3 region has the DNA TGTGCCAGCAGCTTAGAACAGCGTTTCCGCTACAATGAGCAGTTCTTC.

This clonotype was observed at least ten times. This CDR3 reads CSAENRGRGRNEQFF. Written as DNA, the CDR3 is TGCAGTGCGGAAAATCGGGGCCGGGGGAGGAATGAGCAGTTCTTC. The chain has TRBV20-1 and TRBJ2-1, with D maybe TRBD2 (6 bases). In germline, CDR1 is DFQATT, CDR2 SNEGSKA (reference sequence). Trimming stripped 6 bases from V and 7 bases from J, with 22 bases between. There are 15 residues in the CDR3.

This clonotype was found once. Written as DNA, the CDR3 is TGTGCCATCAGGGACAGGGTTGGGGAGACCCAGTACTTC. Protein: CAIRDRVGETQYF. V is TRBV10-3 and J is TRBJ2-5; 8 positions agree with TRBD1. The CDR3 loop spans 13 amino acids. Losses at the gene ends were 6 bases for V and 5 bases for J; bases not matched to a gene: 5. CDR1 and CDR2 from the germline V gene are ENHRY and SYGVKD.

This clonotype has a count of ten or more. The chain uses TRBV28 and TRBJ2-7; tentatively, D is TRBD1 (6 bases). The germline V gene has CDR1 MDHEN and CDR2 SYDVKM. The CDR3 extends over 15 amino acids. The V end was cut by 6 bases, the J end by 2 bases, with 17 bases between. CDR3 nucleotides: TGTGCCAGCAGAATCCGACAGGCCATTGCCTACGAGCAGTACTTC. Residues: CASRIRQAIAYEQYF.

At least ten counts were recorded for this clonotype. V is TRBV20-1 and J is TRBJ1-1; maybe TRBD1 (5 bases). There are 13 residues in the CDR3. Germline values: CDR1 DFQATT, CDR2 SNEGSKA (reference sequence). V lost 4 bases and J lost 8, with 17 bases in between. The CDR3 sequence: CSAIGPGRGEAFF. In DNA, the CDR3 is TGCAGTGCTATCGGACCGGGACGCGGGGAAGCTTTCTTT.